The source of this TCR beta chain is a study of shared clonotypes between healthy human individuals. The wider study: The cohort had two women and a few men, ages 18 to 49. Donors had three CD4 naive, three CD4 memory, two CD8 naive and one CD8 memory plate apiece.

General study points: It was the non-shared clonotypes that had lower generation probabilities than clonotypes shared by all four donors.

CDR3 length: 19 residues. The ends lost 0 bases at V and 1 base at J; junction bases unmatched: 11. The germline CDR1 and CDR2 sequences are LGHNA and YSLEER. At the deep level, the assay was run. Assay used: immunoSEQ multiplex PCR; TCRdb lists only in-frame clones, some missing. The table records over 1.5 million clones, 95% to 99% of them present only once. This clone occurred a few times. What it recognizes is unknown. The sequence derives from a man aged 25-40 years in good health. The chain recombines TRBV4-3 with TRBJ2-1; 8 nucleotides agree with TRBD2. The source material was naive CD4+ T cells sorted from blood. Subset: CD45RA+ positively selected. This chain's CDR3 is CASSQDPQMSGGSYNEQFF. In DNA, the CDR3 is TGCGCCAGCAGCCAAGACCCGCAGATGAGCGGGGGATCCTACAATGAGCAGTTCTTC.